This TCR beta chain stems from a study of monozygotic twins with inflammatory bowel disease. This CDR3 is built from 14 residues. Germline lookup yields CDR1 SGHRS and CDR2 YFSETQ. TCRdb reanalyzed the 5' RACE reads and collapses them to one entry per CDR3 protein, without DNA. The specimen's table records roughly 330,000 distinct CDR3 sequences. The V call is TRBV5-1, the J call TRBJ2-7; TCRdb's D call, TRBD1, is unchecked because there is no DNA. This TCR was sampled from a human donor with ulcerative colitis or Crohn's disease, or a healthy co-twin of an affected twin (not recorded which). The sequencing sample was made of blood. This CDR3 reads CASSHGQGGNEQYF.